This is a list of T cell receptor beta chains from one sample in a study of beta chain features in type 1 diabetes. Sequencing was performed with immunoSEQ multiplex PCR; in TCRdb, only in-frame clones are kept and a portion is missing. The sample shows a few hundred thousand clones, approximately 16% of them seen only once. Source material: naive CD4+ T cells from blood. The receptors were sampled from a man younger than 40 with type 1 diabetes. Both conserved end residues are part of each CDR3.

>TRBJ2-3|TRBV7-9
CASSSKTRGPTDTQYF
>TRBJ1-1|TRBV27
CASSPLLGTEAFF
>TRBJ2-5|TRBV9
CASSVSGSYKETQYF
>TRBJ2-1|TRBV4-1
CASSQDKRASYNEQFF
>TRBJ1-5|TRBV30
CAWSVGARRPQHF
>TRBJ2-2|TRBV4-3
CASSYHRETGELFF
>TRBJ2-3|TRBV9
CASSSRRDTQYF
>TRBJ1-2|TRBV4-2
CASSPPSDSSYGYTF
>TRBJ1-1|TRBV9
CASSVAPSNTEAFF
>TRBJ1-1|TRBV7-7
CASSQLGSVEAFF
>TRBJ2-7|TRBV29-1
CSVVVTIYEQYF